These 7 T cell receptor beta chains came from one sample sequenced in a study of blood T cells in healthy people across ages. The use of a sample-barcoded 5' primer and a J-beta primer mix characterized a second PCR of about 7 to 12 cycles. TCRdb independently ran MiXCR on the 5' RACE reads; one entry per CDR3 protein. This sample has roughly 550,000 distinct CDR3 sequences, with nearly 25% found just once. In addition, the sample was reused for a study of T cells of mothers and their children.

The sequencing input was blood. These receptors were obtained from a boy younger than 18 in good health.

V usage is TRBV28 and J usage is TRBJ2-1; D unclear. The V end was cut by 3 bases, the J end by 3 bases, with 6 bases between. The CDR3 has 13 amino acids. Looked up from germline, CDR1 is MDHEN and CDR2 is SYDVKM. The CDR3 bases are TGTGCCAGCAGTTTCCTAGACTACAATGAGCAGTTCTTC. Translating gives CASSFLDYNEQFF.

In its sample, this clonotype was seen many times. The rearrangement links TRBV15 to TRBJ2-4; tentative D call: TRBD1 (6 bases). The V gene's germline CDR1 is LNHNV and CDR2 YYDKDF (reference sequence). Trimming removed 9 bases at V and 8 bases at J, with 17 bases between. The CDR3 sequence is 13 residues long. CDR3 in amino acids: CATGGALWDIQYF. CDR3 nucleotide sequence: TGTGCCACAGGGGGAGCCCTTTGGGACATTCAGTACTTC.

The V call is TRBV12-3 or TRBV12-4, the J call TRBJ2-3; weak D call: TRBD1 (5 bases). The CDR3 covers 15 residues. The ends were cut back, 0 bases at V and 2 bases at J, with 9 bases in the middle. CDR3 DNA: TGTGCCAGCAGTTTAGCCGACAGCCCCACAGATACGCAGTATTTT. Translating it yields CASSLADSPTDTQYF.

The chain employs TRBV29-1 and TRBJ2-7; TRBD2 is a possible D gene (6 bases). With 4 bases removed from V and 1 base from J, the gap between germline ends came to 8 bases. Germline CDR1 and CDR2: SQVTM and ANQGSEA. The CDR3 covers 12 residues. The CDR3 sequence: CSVGGRSYEQYF. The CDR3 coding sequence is TGCAGCGTTGGAGGGAGGTCCTACGAGCAGTACTTC.

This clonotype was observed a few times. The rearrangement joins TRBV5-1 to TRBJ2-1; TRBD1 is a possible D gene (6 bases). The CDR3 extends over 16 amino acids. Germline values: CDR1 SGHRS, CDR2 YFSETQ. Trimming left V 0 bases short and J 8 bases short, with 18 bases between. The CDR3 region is CASSLEFQGFTDEQFF. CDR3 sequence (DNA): TGCGCCAGCAGCTTGGAATTCCAGGGGTTTACGGATGAGCAGTTCTTC. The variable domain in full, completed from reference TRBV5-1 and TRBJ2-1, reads KAGVTQTPRYLIKTRGQQVTLSCSPISGHRSVSWYQQTPGQGLQFLFEYFSETQRNKGNFPGRFSGRQFSNSRSEMNVSTLELGDSALYLCASSLEFQGFTDEQFFGPGTRLTVL.

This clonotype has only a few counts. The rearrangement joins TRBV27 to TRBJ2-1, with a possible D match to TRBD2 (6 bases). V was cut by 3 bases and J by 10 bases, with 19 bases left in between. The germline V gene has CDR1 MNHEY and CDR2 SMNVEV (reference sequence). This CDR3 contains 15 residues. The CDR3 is CASSLFYRGIGEQFF. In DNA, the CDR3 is TGTGCCAGCAGTTTGTTTTATCGGGGGATTGGGGAGCAGTTCTTC.

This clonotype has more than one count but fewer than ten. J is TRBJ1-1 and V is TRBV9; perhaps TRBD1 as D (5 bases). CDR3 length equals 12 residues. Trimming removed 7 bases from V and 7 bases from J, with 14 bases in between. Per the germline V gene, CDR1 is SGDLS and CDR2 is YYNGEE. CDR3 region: CASGGGLHEAFF. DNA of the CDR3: TGTGCCAGCGGGGGAGGGCTGCATGAAGCTTTCTTT.